This TCR beta chain is drawn from a study of shared clonotypes between healthy human individuals. Overall study: A couple of female and three male donors aged 18 to 49 were enrolled.

In regard to this clone: Its antigen remains unidentified.

The authors divided CD4+ cells into CD45RA+ naive and CD45RA-negative memory subsets. The CDR3 length is 13 residues. V was shortened by 3 bases and J by 8 bases, with 10 bases between the two germline ends. From germline, CDR1 is KGHSH and CDR2 LQKENI. Sequencing was performed with immunoSEQ multiplex PCR; in TCRdb, only in-frame clones are kept and a portion is missing. In the table there are under 850,000 clones, over 60% of which are singletons. Overall study findings and caveats: A few donors showed sharing of 4.5% to 6% of naive CD4 clonotypes. Collection of samples was limited to blood; tissue repertoires likely differ.

This chain uses TRBV18 with TRBJ1-4; no clear D gene. Sequenced: memory CD4+ T cells sorted from blood. As to subset: CD45RA-negative fraction. This clonotype was obtained from a woman in her twenties or thirties in good health. The CDR3 here is CASSPAGNEKLFF. The CDR3 coding sequence is TGTGCCAGCTCACCGGCCGGAAACGAAAAACTGTTTTTT.